The sequence of this TCR beta chain was determined in a study of blood T cell repertoires in COVID-19. Across the whole study: PBMCs, B-cell-depleted T cells, or T cells provided the cDNA or gDNA that made up the material.

In the original analysis: Amplification from reference gene primers served as the basis for estimated nucleated cell counts. Some clones are missing from TCRdb's copy, which holds only in-frame ones; the method was immunoSEQ multiplex PCR. V, J and clone size reflect that table, while D and trimming were determined from the DNA. The table has under 300,000 clones, 84% seen once. V lost 3 bases and J lost 2, with 14 bases in between. Per germline, CDR1 LNHDA and CDR2 SQIVND (reference sequence). The CDR3 is made up of 15 amino acids. The chain uses TRBV19 and TRBJ2-7; the D is unclear. This clonotype was obtained from a human donor with COVID-19, enrolled during active disease. The donor label of this sample is uncertain. The specimen was peripheral blood. This chain's CDR3 is CASSMRGNSPYEQYF. The DNA for the CDR3 is TGTGCCAGTAGTATGAGAGGAAACTCCCCCTACGAGCAGTACTTC.